This T cell receptor (beta chain) was recorded in a study of long-term antiretroviral therapy in people with HIV. Trimming pared 5 bases from V and 7 bases from J, leaving 19 bases between. The CDR3 is 15 amino acids. The germline V gene encodes CDR1 SGHTA and CDR2 FQGNSA. Investigators performed immunoSEQ version v3.0 at survey level. Some clones are missing from TCRdb's copy, which holds only in-frame ones; the method was immunoSEQ multiplex PCR. Found here are tens of thousands of clones, 90% to 95% of them singletons; the top ten hold around 2.7%. Specimen: unsorted PBMCs, collected 3.7 years after starting antiretroviral therapy. This chain links TRBV7-2 with TRBJ2-3; the D is unclear. The receptor was derived from a woman aged 45-65 years with HIV. DNA for the CDR3: TGTGCCAGCAGCCCCACAAGACCGGGCGGAAATACGCAGTATTTT. Translated, it gives CASSPTRPGGNTQYF.